This TCR beta chain is drawn from a study of cytomegalovirus exposure and HLA in healthy donors. The PCR used 60 Vbeta and 13 Jbeta primers. The assay was immunoSEQ multiplex PCR, and TCRdb's table has in-frame clones only and misses some. This table has 35,000 to 45,000 clones, 45% to 55% appearing once. A word on this clone: One end of the junction does not line up with germline, which may come from a read error.

Germline CDR1 SSHAT, CDR2 FNYEAQ (reference sequence). The CDR3 runs to 13 residues. The sequencing input was PBMCs. The clonotype was recovered from a woman aged 35 to 49 in good health and CMV-seropositive. This chain joins TRBV7-7 and TRBJ2-5; D perhaps matches TRBD1 (7 bases). The CDR3 sequence is CASSRGTVETQYF. The CDR3 nucleotides read TGTGCTAGCAGCCGGGGGACAGTCGAGACCCAGTACTTC.